The 28 T cell receptor beta chains reported below all come from one sample, sequenced in a study of blood T cell repertoires in COVID-19. Sequencing used immunoSEQ multiplex PCR; TCRdb keeps in-frame clones, though not all of them. The data contain around 310,000 clones, 90% of them seen just once; the ten biggest clones take up 0.95% to 1.3%. Sequenced material: peripheral blood. These receptors originate from a woman aged 40-49 years with COVID-19, enrolled during active disease.

The chain is built from TRBV6-2 or TRBV6-3 and TRBJ1-1; possible D gene TRBD1, 5 bases. CDR1 MNHEY and CDR2 SVGEGT come from the germline V gene. The CDR3 has 15 amino acids. The ends were cut back, 0 bases at V and 1 base at J, with 9 bases in the middle. DNA for the CDR3: TGTGCCAGCAGTTACTCGGGGGGGTCGAACACTGAAGCTTTCTTT. Translated, it gives CASSYSGGSNTEAFF.

The CDR3: CASSFEGTAEAFF. CDR3 in DNA: TGTGCCAGCAGCTTTGAGGGTACTGCTGAAGCTTTCTTT. J is TRBJ1-1 and V is TRBV7-9, with D unresolved. This CDR3 has 13 amino acids. The V end was cut by 3 bases, the J end by 6 bases, with 11 bases between. The V gene's germline CDR1 is SEHNR and CDR2 FQNEAQ (reference sequence).

This clone was found once. V gene TRBV7-9 combines with J gene TRBJ1-4, with D possibly being TRBD1 (5 bases). The CDR3 extends over 14 amino acids. In germline, CDR1 is SEHNR, CDR2 FQNEAQ (reference sequence). V lost 8 bases to trimming and J lost 3 bases, with 13 bases between them. As DNA, the CDR3 is TGTGCCAGCGCAGAGGGGAGGGCTAATGAAAAACTGTTTTTT. Protein sequence: CASAEGRANEKLFF.

J is TRBJ1-2 and V is TRBV29-1; D is unresolved. Germline V gene lookup returns CDR1 SQVTM and CDR2 ANQGSEA. The length of the CDR3 is 12 residues. The germline V and J ends were trimmed by 2 bases and 4 bases, with 8 bases remaining between them. The CDR3 DNA is TGCAGCGTTGAACAGCGACTCTATGGCTACACCTTC. It encodes CSVEQRLYGYTF.

This clone was counted between two and nine times. The chain employs TRBV6-4 and TRBJ2-3; D might be TRBD2 (7 bases). There are 17 residues in the CDR3. In germline, CDR1 is MRHNA, CDR2 SNTAGT. The V end lost 0 bases, the J end lost 4 bases, and 17 bases lay between the germline ends. CDR3 sequence: CASSDSPSGGGPDTQYF. DNA of the CDR3: TGTGCCAGCAGTGACTCACCTAGCGGAGGGGGGCCAGATACGCAGTATTTT.

V usage is TRBV5-8 and J usage is TRBJ2-6; a weak D match, TRBD2 (7 bases). V lost 6 bases to trimming and J lost 0 bases, with 13 bases between them. The CDR3 runs to 16 residues. Germline CDR1 and CDR2: SGHTS and YDEGEE. CDR3 protein: CASTRGPPSGANVLTF. For the CDR3, the DNA is TGTGCCAGCACGCGGGGGCCACCCTCTGGGGCCAACGTCCTGACTTTC.

The CDR3 DNA follows: TGTGCCAGCAGCCGCGCGGCGGCCGGGGAGCTGTTTTTT. Protein sequence: CASSRAAAGELFF. This sequence joins TRBV14 and TRBJ2-2; D gene ambiguous. This CDR3 is 13 amino acids long. Germline V gene sequence: CDR1 SGHDN, CDR2 FVKESK. Trimming pared 4 bases from V and 6 bases from J, leaving 9 bases between.

J is TRBJ1-3 and V is TRBV6-5; D is uncertain. V was shortened by 6 bases and J by 9 bases, with 15 bases between the two germline ends. There are 13 residues in the CDR3. Germline CDR1 reads MNHEY; CDR2 reads SVGAGI. CDR3 residues: CASSPGGEVTIYF. In DNA form, the CDR3 reads TGTGCCAGCAGCCCCGGCGGAGAAGTCACCATATATTTT.

The gene calls are TRBV7-2 and TRBJ2-1; 9 nucleotides line up with TRBD2. V dropped 3 bases and J dropped 6; count of bases not matched to a gene: 6. The CDR3 is 15 residues long. CDR1 is SGHTA and CDR2 is FQGNSA in the germline V gene. CDR3 loop: CASSFSGGPINEQFF. DNA for the CDR3: TGTGCCAGCAGCTTCAGCGGGGGGCCTATCAATGAGCAGTTCTTC.

The CDR3 loop reads CASSYSGTSGGLYSYEQYF. CDR3 DNA: TGTGCCAGCAGTTATTCCGGGACTAGCGGGGGACTATACTCCTACGAGCAGTACTTC. The chain has TRBV7-9 and TRBJ2-7, with 14 bases fitting TRBD2. CDR1 and CDR2 from the germline V gene are SEHNR and FQNEAQ (reference sequence). This CDR3 is 19 amino acids long. V dropped 6 bases and J dropped 0; count of bases not matched to a gene: 13.

Turning to this clone: Its ends do not fully match the called genes, so a read error is possible. This chain joins TRBV18 and TRBJ2-6, with a possible D match to TRBD1 (8 bases). The CDR3 loop spans 14 amino acids. Germline lookup yields CDR1 KGHSH and CDR2 LQKENI. The CDR3 protein is CASSPTGGVNVLTF. CDR3 bases: TGTGCCAGCTCACCTACAGGGGGGGTCAACGTCCTGACTTTC.

In its sample, this clone was seen a few times. The rearrangement links TRBV6-2 or TRBV6-3 to TRBJ1-6, with D uncertain. The CDR3 covers 12 residues. Germline-derived CDR1 and CDR2 are MNHEY and SVGEGT. V lost 5 bases to trimming and J lost 8 bases, with 7 bases between them. The CDR3 nucleotides read TGTGCCAGCAGTCGGTTAGATTCACCCCTCCACTTT. Translation gives CASSRLDSPLHF.

J is TRBJ1-1 and V is TRBV12-3 or TRBV12-4; 7 bases match TRBD1. The CDR3 runs to 13 residues. V dropped 5 bases and J dropped 1; count of bases not matched to a gene: 1. The CDR3 region is CASSDRENTEAFF. CDR3 nucleotides: TGTGCCAGCAGTGACAGGGAGAACACTGAAGCTTTCTTT.

The chain couples TRBV5-4 to TRBJ2-4, with D uncertain. The ends were cut back, 4 bases at V and 0 bases at J, with 17 bases in the middle. This CDR3 contains 17 residues. The V gene's germline CDR1 is SGHNT and CDR2 YYREEE (reference sequence). DNA of the CDR3: TGTGCCAGCAGCCCAGCGTCGAGCTTGCTAGCCAAAAACATTCAGTACTTC. This gives the protein CASSPASSLLAKNIQYF.

The chain couples TRBV5-1 to TRBJ2-2; D ambiguous. Between the trimmed V and J ends, which lost 0 bases and 5 bases, there was a span of 11 bases. Germline CDR1 and CDR2: SGHRS and YFSETQ. The CDR3 contains 15 residues. The CDR3 reads CASSLGHLATGELFF. CDR3 DNA sequence: TGCGCCAGCAGCTTGGGGCACTTAGCTACCGGGGAGCTGTTTTTT.

CDR3: CASSRDRAGTDTQYF. CDR3 DNA: TGTGCCAGCAGTCGAGACAGGGCTGGCACAGATACGCAGTATTTT. The gene calls are TRBV2 and TRBJ2-3; 7 bases fit TRBD1. Germline values: CDR1 SNHLY, CDR2 FYNNEI. This CDR3 region has 15 residues. Trimming removed 5 bases from V and 1 base from J; junction bases left unmatched: 6.

This chain's CDR3 is CASSPGGSTEAFF. In DNA, the CDR3 is TGTGCCAGCAGCCCGGGGGGGTCTACTGAAGCTTTCTTT. This sequence joins TRBV9 and TRBJ1-1; D might be TRBD1 (5 bases). V shed 4 bases and J shed 5 bases, with 12 bases lying between them. Germline CDR1 is SGDLS and CDR2 is YYNGEE. CDR3 length: 13 amino acids. The whole variable domain, filled in from reference TRBV9 and TRBJ1-1, reads DSGVTQTPKHLITATGQRVTLRCSPRSGDLSVYWYQQSLDQGLQFLIQYYNGEERAKGNILERFSAQQFPDLHSELNLSSLELGDSALYFCASSPGGSTEAFFGQGTRLTVV.

The chain joins TRBV19 to TRBJ2-7; TRBD2 matches 11 bases. Germline V gene sequence: CDR1 LNHDA, CDR2 SQIVND (reference sequence). With V trimmed by 9 bases and J by 1 base, 5 bases remained unmatched. The CDR3 is 14 residues long. Here the CDR3 DNA reads TGTGCCAGCCAGACTAGCGGGATTTCCTACGAGCAGTACTTC. This translates into CASQTSGISYEQYF.

The chain is built from TRBV29-1 and TRBJ1-1, with D possibly being TRBD1 (5 bases). Looked up from germline, CDR1 is SQVTM and CDR2 is ANQGSEA. The CDR3 contains 13 residues. With 4 bases removed from V and 1 base from J, the gap between germline ends came to 10 bases. For the CDR3, the DNA is TGCAGCGTTGGAGTGGGGCGGAACACTGAAGCTTTCTTT. This translates into CSVGVGRNTEAFF.

The V call is TRBV7-2, the J call TRBJ2-7; a possible D gene is TRBD2 (6 bases). Between the trimmed V and J ends, which lost 3 bases and 4 bases, there was a span of 16 bases. CDR1 and CDR2 from the germline V gene are SGHTA and FQGNSA. CDR3 length: 15 residues. CDR3 sequence reads: CASSLRPGVVYEQYF. The CDR3 region has the DNA TGTGCCAGCAGCTTGCGGCCGGGAGTAGTATACGAGCAGTACTTC. The full variable domain, rest sourced from reference TRBV7-2 and TRBJ2-7, is GAGVSQSPSNKVTEKGKDVELRCDPISGHTALYWYRQSLGQGLEFLIYFQGNSAPDKSGLPSDRFSAERTGGSVSTLTIQRTQQEDSAVYLCASSLRPGVVYEQYFGPGTRLTVT.

The rearrangement joins TRBV18 to TRBJ1-6; TRBD1 agrees at 7 bases. The ends lost 3 bases at V and 6 bases at J; junction bases unmatched: 8. The CDR3 loop spans 16 amino acids. The germline V gene has CDR1 KGHSH and CDR2 LQKENI. CDR3 DNA sequence: TGTGCCAGCTCACCGTTGGGGGACAGAATTAATTCACCCCTCCACTTT. Protein product: CASSPLGDRINSPLHF.

The genes are TRBV30 and TRBJ2-7, with D possibly being TRBD1 (6 bases). The CDR3 has 16 amino acids. Germline CDR1 reads GTSNPN; CDR2 reads SVGIG (reference sequence). V lost 0 bases and J lost 1, with 16 bases in between. CDR3 nucleotides: TGTGCCTGGAGTGTAATCAGGACAGCCTTTTCCTACGAGCAGTACTTC. Its translation: CAWSVIRTAFSYEQYF.

The chain has TRBV10-3 and TRBJ2-2; 8 bases are a match to TRBD1. The CDR3 sequence is 16 residues long. From germline, CDR1 is ENHRY and CDR2 SYGVKD. With 0 bases clipped from V and 6 bases from J, the junction kept 6 bases outside the gene matches. The CDR3 here is CAISESPGQGAGELFF. The DNA of the CDR3 is TGTGCCATCAGTGAGTCCCCTGGACAGGGCGCCGGGGAGCTGTTTTTT.

V gene TRBV7-2 combines with J gene TRBJ2-3; tentatively, D is TRBD2 (5 bases). Trimming removed 2 bases from V and 5 bases from J, with 11 bases in between. Germline lookup yields CDR1 SGHTA and CDR2 FQGNSA. The CDR3 has 14 amino acids. The CDR3: CASSLLGRGDTQYF. The DNA for the CDR3 is TGTGCCAGCAGCTTATTAGGGAGAGGAGATACGCAGTATTTT.

This clone has more than one count but fewer than ten. V is TRBV12-5 and J is TRBJ1-2; D might be TRBD1 (5 bases). The CDR3 consists of 15 residues. The germline gives CDR1 LGHNT, CDR2 FRNRAP. V lost 0 bases and J lost 7, with 15 bases in between. For the CDR3, the DNA is TGTGCTAGTGGTTTGGTACGCCCAGGGCTGGGTGGCTACACCTTC. This encodes CASGLVRPGLGGYTF.

The chain has TRBV28 and TRBJ2-3; D is unresolved. With 5 bases removed from V and 1 base from J, the gap between germline ends came to 16 bases. Germline V gives CDR1 MDHEN, CDR2 SYDVKM. CDR3 size: 16 residues. The chain's CDR3 is CASSATPLGGTDTQYF. The CDR3 nucleotides read TGTGCCAGCAGTGCGACTCCTCTTGGCGGCACAGATACGCAGTATTTT.

The chain carries TRBV19 and TRBJ2-1; D not certain. V was cut by 1 base and J by 4 bases, with 8 bases left in between. Germline CDR1 LNHDA, CDR2 SQIVND (reference sequence). The length of the CDR3 is 14 residues. CDR3 sequence: CASSIVAPYNEQFF. The CDR3 DNA follows: TGTGCCAGTAGTATAGTAGCCCCTTACAATGAGCAGTTCTTC.

This chain links TRBV27 with TRBJ1-2, with D uncertain. Germline CDR1 and CDR2: MNHEY and SMNVEV (reference sequence). CDR3 length equals 15 residues. Trimming stripped 2 bases from V and 4 bases from J, with 14 bases between. The CDR3 bases are TGTGCCAGCAGTTTACAGGCTCAAGGCAGCTATGGCTACACCTTC. This encodes CASSLQAQGSYGYTF.